The 8 T cell receptor beta chains listed next were all sequenced from one sample in a study of blood T cell repertoires in COVID-19 (dated by TCRdb to between 2020 and 2021). Receptor libraries were prepared by the immunoSEQ multiplex PCR assay. Drawn from immuneACCESS, this table holds only the in-frame rearrangements with V and J called that TCRdb kept. Clones are partly lost; checked studies trace under half to an unresolved V gene and leave the rest unexplained. The sample records some 460,000 clones, around nine tenths of which are singletons. The ten largest clones capture 4.3% of the sample. Source material: peripheral blood. The receptor set was obtained from a woman between 25 and 40 years old with acute or convalescent COVID-19.

V and J are TRBV6-6 and TRBJ2-5; 8 bases match TRBD2. J lost 2 bases, V lost 10 bases, and 12 bases had no gene match. From germline, CDR1 is MNHNY and CDR2 SVGAGI (reference sequence). CDR3 size: 15 residues. The CDR3 DNA reads TGTGCCACAACTCGGTGGGCTAGCGGGCAAGAGACCCAGTACTTC. Residues: CATTRWASGQETQYF.

V gene TRBV2 combines with J gene TRBJ1-2; the match to TRBD1 covers 9 bases. The CDR3 covers 14 residues. Germline CDR1 and CDR2: SNHLY and FYNNEI. V trimming: 8 bases; J trimming: 4 bases; junction bases outside the gene matches: 8. CDR3: CASQGQGTIYGYTF. DNA of the CDR3: TGTGCCAGCCAGGGACAGGGTACTATCTATGGCTACACCTTC.

The chain is built from TRBV4-2 and TRBJ1-6, with 9 bases lining up with TRBD1. The CDR3 runs to 18 residues. The germline CDR1 and CDR2 sequences are LGHNA and YNFKEQ. V lost 4 bases and J lost 13; bases outside the gene matches: 20. Here the CDR3 DNA reads TGTGCCAGCAGCCCCACCTCCTCCTGGGACAGGGTTTCTTCGCCCCTCCACTTT. Amino acids: CASSPTSSWDRVSSPLHF.

The rearrangement links TRBV24-1 to TRBJ1-1; tentative D call: TRBD1 (5 bases). CDR1 is KGHDR, CDR2 SFDVKD, per germline. The CDR3 is 12 amino acids. Trimming removed 4 bases at V and 5 bases at J, with 7 bases between. CDR3 sequence (DNA): TGTGCCACCAGTGAGGCAGGGACTGAAGCTTTCTTT. It is translated as CATSEAGTEAFF.

Remarks on this clone: Other DNA sequences in this specimen translate into the identical CDR3. V usage is TRBV9 and J usage is TRBJ2-5, with 8 nucleotides matching TRBD2. J was trimmed by 5 bases and V by 0 bases; bases with no gene match: 0. Germline V gives CDR1 SGDLS, CDR2 YYNGEE. The CDR3 spans 13 residues. CDR3 nucleotides: TGTGCCAGCAGCGTAGGACTAGCGGAGACCCAGTACTTC. Its translation: CASSVGLAETQYF.

The rearrangement links TRBV30 to TRBJ2-7; D not resolved. CDR1 is GTSNPN and CDR2 is SVGIG in the germline V gene (reference sequence). Trimming took off 0 bases at V and 5 bases at J, with 8 bases between the two ends. There are 12 residues in the CDR3. The CDR3 region has the DNA TGTGCCTGGAGTGTCGTGTTCGACGAGCAGTACTTC. Its translation: CAWSVVFDEQYF.

The V and J genes are TRBV5-1 and TRBJ2-3, with D possibly TRBD1 on 6 matching bases. Trimming cost V 2 bases and J 10 bases, with 20 bases left between them. CDR3 length: 15 residues. Germline CDR1 SGHRS, CDR2 YFSETQ. The CDR3 DNA follows: TGCGCCAGCAGCTTCGGGCAGGGGACCCCGTCGCCGCAGTATTTT. Translating gives CASSFGQGTPSPQYF. The whole variable domain, remainder taken from reference TRBV5-1 and TRBJ2-3, is KAGVTQTPRYLIKTRGQQVTLSCSPISGHRSVSWYQQTPGQGLQFLFEYFSETQRNKGNFPGRFSGRQFSNSRSEMNVSTLELGDSALYLCASSFGQGTPSPQYFGPGTRLTVL.

This chain uses TRBV2 with TRBJ1-5, with 7 nucleotides matching TRBD1. V lost 5 bases and J lost 6; bases outside the gene matches: 7. CDR1 is SNHLY, CDR2 FYNNEI, per germline. The CDR3 length is 14 residues. The DNA for the CDR3 is TGTGCCAGCAGTACCCGACAGGGAGGTCAGCCCCAGCATTTT. Translating it yields CASSTRQGGQPQHF. Full variable domain (missing parts from reference TRBV2 and TRBJ1-5): EPEVTQTPSHQVTQMGQEVILRCVPISNHLYFYWYRQILGQKVEFLVSFYNNEISEKSEIFDDQFSVERPDGSNFTLKIRSTKLEDSAMYFCASSTRQGGQPQHFGDGTRLSIL.